Shown below are 27 T cell receptor beta chains from a single sample sequenced in a study of spatial heterogeneity in lung cancer. TCRdb reprocessed the 5' RACE reads with MiXCR, giving one entry per CDR3 protein. The table has some 41,000 distinct CDR3 sequences, roughly 7% seen once; the top ten hold 43%. The time point: sample taken at primary tumor resection. Unsorted whole RNA from tumor, nontumor lung or frozen PBMC underwent sequencing. Sample: PBMCs, taken at surgery. The receptors stem from a female donor with early-stage non-small cell lung cancer.

The chain carries TRBV11-2 and TRBJ1-2, with TRBD1 identical over 7 bases. Germline trimming cut 1 base from V and 8 bases from J; bases unmatched to any gene: 10. CDR1 and CDR2 from the germline V gene are SGHAT and FQNNGV. This CDR3 comprises 15 residues. As DNA, the CDR3 is TGTGCCAGCAGCTTAGGGAATGACAGGGCTGGAGGCTACACCTTC. It specifies CASSLGNDRAGGYTF.

This clonotype was counted a few times. This chain uses TRBV6-4 with TRBJ1-1; D is ambiguous. V shed 0 bases and J shed 3 bases, with 11 bases lying between them. The CDR3 covers 15 residues. Germline V CDR1 and CDR2: MRHNA, SNTAGT. CDR3 sequence (DNA): TGTGCCAGCAGTGACTCCTTCGGGGTGGACACTGAAGCTTTCTTT. Its protein product is CASSDSFGVDTEAFF.

This clonotype came up a few times. The chain links TRBV20-1 to TRBJ1-3; 8 nucleotides line up with TRBD1. Unmatched junction bases numbered 10, after V lost 5 bases and J lost 4 bases. This CDR3 has 15 residues. Germline V gene lookup returns CDR1 DFQATT and CDR2 SNEGSKA (reference sequence). For the CDR3, the DNA is TGCAGTGCTGGGGCGATGACAGGGGCAGGAAACACCATATATTTT. Protein product: CSAGAMTGAGNTIYF.

This clonotype was seen repeatedly, ten times or more. This chain joins TRBV5-1 and TRBJ2-7, with D perhaps matching TRBD1 (5 bases). The CDR3 has 14 amino acids. In germline, CDR1 is SGHRS, CDR2 YFSETQ. The V end lost 6 bases, the J end lost 2 bases, and 15 bases lay between the germline ends. As DNA, the CDR3 is TGCGCCAGCAACACGGACAACCCCCCCTACGAGCAGTACTTC. This encodes CASNTDNPPYEQYF.

Concerning this clonotype: Possible read error: a much larger clone is one base away. The V and J genes are TRBV18 and TRBJ1-2; weak D call: TRBD1 (5 bases). The CDR3 length is 13 residues. Per the germline V gene, CDR1 is KGHSH and CDR2 is LQKENI. The CDR3 coding sequence is TGTGTCAGCTCACCACCGGCCAGGGACGGCTACACCTTC. Its translation: CVSSPPARDGYTF.

A note on this clonotype: One junction end disagrees with the germline gene, perhaps due to a read error. The chain couples TRBV7-2 to TRBJ1-5; possibly TRBD1 for D (6 bases). The CDR3 is made up of 15 amino acids. Germline-derived CDR1 and CDR2 are SGHTA and FQGNSA. In DNA form, the CDR3 reads TGTGCCAGCAGGTTAGGGGGGAAGAGCAATCAGCCCCAGCATTTT. Amino acid sequence: CASRLGGKSNQPQHF.

At least ten counts were recorded for this clonotype. This chain links TRBV3-1 with TRBJ1-2; TRBD1 agrees at 7 bases. Unmatched junction bases numbered 4, after V lost 4 bases and J lost 2 bases. The CDR3 has 14 amino acids. Germline CDR1 is LGHDT and CDR2 is YNNKEL (reference sequence). CDR3 bases: TGTGCCAGCAGCCGGACGACAGGGAACTATGGCTACACCTTC. It encodes CASSRTTGNYGYTF.

This chain connects TRBV5-1 to TRBJ2-3; 7 bases align to TRBD2. The CDR3 is 13 residues long. Germline values: CDR1 SGHRS, CDR2 YFSETQ. Trimming took 3 bases from V and 6 from J; bases not matched to a gene: 4. As DNA, the CDR3 is TGCGCCAGCAGCTGGGACTATCGTGATACGCAGTATTTT. Translated: CASSWDYRDTQYF.

In its sample, this clonotype was seen many times. This chain's CDR3 is CASSYFQNYGYTF. The CDR3 DNA reads as TGTGCCAGCAGTTACTTTCAGAACTATGGCTACACCTTC. This chain connects TRBV6-5 to TRBJ1-2; D gene ambiguous. Germline V gene data show CDR1 as MNHEY and CDR2 as SVGAGI. This CDR3 contains 13 residues. V lost 1 base and J 2 bases, leaving 5 bases between the germline ends.

This clonotype was seen a few times. The rearrangement joins TRBV20-1 to TRBJ1-2, with D unclear. The germline CDR1 and CDR2 sequences are DFQATT and SNEGSKA (reference sequence). V was pared by 0 bases and J by 6 bases, with 11 bases between. The CDR3 contains 13 residues. CDR3 in amino acids: CSAREGANNGYTF. The CDR3 DNA reads TGCAGTGCTAGAGAGGGTGCCAATAATGGCTACACCTTC.

The rearrangement joins TRBV7-2 to TRBJ2-3; tentatively, D is TRBD1 or TRBD2 (5 bases each). Germline V CDR1 and CDR2: SGHTA, FQGNSA. The CDR3 is 16 residues long. V lost 5 bases, J lost 0 bases, and 15 bases lay in between. CDR3 sequence (DNA): TGTGCCAGCAGCCGCATTGGGGGTTCTAGCACAGATACGCAGTATTTT. It translates to CASSRIGGSSTDTQYF.

A few counts support this clonotype. V usage is TRBV7-2 and J usage is TRBJ2-5; 12 bases are a match to TRBD2. Germline values: CDR1 SGHTA, CDR2 FQGNSA. Germline trimming cut 3 bases from V and 0 bases from J; bases unmatched to any gene: 5. The CDR3 runs 17 residues. The CDR3 reads CASSFRTSGVYQETQYF. The CDR3 nucleotides read TGTGCCAGCAGCTTCAGGACTAGCGGGGTCTACCAAGAGACCCAGTACTTC.

The gene calls are TRBV5-1 and TRBJ2-2; the D is unclear. The CDR3 consists of 15 residues. CDR1 SGHRS and CDR2 YFSETQ come from the germline V gene. The V end was cut by 5 bases, the J end by 6 bases, with 17 bases between. Here the CDR3 reads CASRAASNSAGELFF. In nucleotides, the CDR3 is TGCGCCAGCAGGGCCGCCTCCAACTCAGCCGGGGAGCTGTTTTTT.

With respect to this clonotype: Because the CDR3 is missing its conserved closing phenylalanine or tryptophan, this is likely a read error. V and J are TRBV7-9 and TRBJ1-1, with D tentatively TRBD1 (5 bases). The CDR3 runs to 13 residues. Trimming shortened V by 2 bases and J by 10 bases, and 14 bases separated the two germline ends. CDR1 is SEHNR, CDR2 FQNEAQ, per germline (reference sequence). CDR3 coding DNA: TGTGCCAGCAGCTTATTAGAAATAACAGGAGCTTTCTCT. Protein: CASSLLEITGAFS.

Only a few counts were recorded for this clonotype. J is TRBJ1-6 and V is TRBV29-1; a possible D gene is TRBD1 (5 bases). The V gene lost 3 bases and the J gene lost 7 bases, with 10 bases spanning the gap. Germline CDR1 is SQVTM and CDR2 is ANQGSEA. CDR3 size: 13 residues. Here the CDR3 reads CSVDRQNNSPLHF. CDR3 in DNA: TGCAGCGTTGATCGACAGAACAATTCACCCCTCCACTTT.

In its sample, this clonotype was seen many times. The chain couples TRBV5-6 to TRBJ1-2; tentative D call: TRBD1 (5 bases). CDR3 length: 14 amino acids. V shed 3 bases and J shed 3 bases, with 12 bases lying between them. Germline CDR1 reads SGHDT; CDR2 reads YYEEEE. CDR3 loop: CASSSLTRDYGYTF. Here the CDR3 DNA reads TGTGCCAGCAGCTCCCTCACCAGGGACTATGGCTACACCTTC. The variable domain in full, completed from reference TRBV5-6 and TRBJ1-2, reads DAGVTQSPTHLIKTRGQQVTLRCSPKSGHDTVSWYQQALGQGPQFIFQYYEEEERQRGNFPDRFSGHQFPNYSSELNVNALLLGDSALYLCASSSLTRDYGYTFGSGTRLTVV.

The V gene is TRBV4-1, the J gene TRBJ2-2; TRBD2 agrees at 11 bases. The CDR3 totals 16 residues. From germline, CDR1 is MGHRA and CDR2 YSYEKL. V shed 4 bases and J 4 bases; nucleotides not matched to a gene: 5. The CDR3 bases are TGCGCCAGCAGCCCGTCCCTAGCGGGGGGCACCGGGGAGCTGTTTTTT. Protein: CASSPSLAGGTGELFF.

This clonotype was observed a handful of times. This chain links TRBV4-1 with TRBJ2-3; TRBD2 aligns across 8 bases. V gave up 1 base and J gave up 0 bases; unmatched junction bases: 6. Germline V gene lookup returns CDR1 MGHRA and CDR2 YSYEKL. The CDR3 runs 17 residues. The CDR3 nucleotides are TGCGCCAGCAGCCAAGCCCCGGGGGGGATAAGCACAGATACGCAGTATTTT. Residues: CASSQAPGGISTDTQYF.

The rearrangement uses TRBV12-3 or TRBV12-4 and TRBJ1-1; maybe TRBD1 (5 bases). The CDR3 totals 14 residues. The V end was cut by 3 bases, the J end by 5 bases, with 13 bases between. The DNA of the CDR3 is TGTGCCAGCAGTTTGGTTTTTGGGGGAACTGAAGCTTTCTTT. Translation: CASSLVFGGTEAFF.

This clonotype has a handful of counts. This sequence joins TRBV24-1 and TRBJ2-3; D not certain. V shed 0 bases and J shed 1 base, with 13 bases lying between them. Per the germline V gene, CDR1 is KGHDR and CDR2 is SFDVKD. The CDR3 totals 17 residues. The DNA for the CDR3 is TGTGCCACCAGTGATTTGGCGGATCGCCAGGGCACAGATACGCAGTATTTT. It specifies CATSDLADRQGTDTQYF.

The rearrangement joins TRBV15 to TRBJ2-1; D not resolved. V was trimmed by 5 bases and J by 8 bases, leaving 10 bases between them. CDR3 length: 12 amino acids. Per germline, CDR1 LNHNV and CDR2 YYDKDF (reference sequence). The CDR3 DNA reads TGTGCCACCAGCCTAGAATTATATGAGCAGTTCTTC. Translating gives CATSLELYEQFF.

The chain combines TRBV13 with TRBJ2-7, with D perhaps matching TRBD1 (6 bases). Trimming took off 5 bases at V and 5 bases at J, with 16 bases between the two ends. The CDR3 is 14 residues long. The germline gives CDR1 PRHDT, CDR2 FYEKMQ (reference sequence). CDR3 loop: CASSPGQGIDEQYF. CDR3 DNA sequence: TGTGCCAGCAGCCCGGGGCAGGGGATTGACGAGCAGTACTTC.

This clonotype was seen only a few times. The J gene is TRBJ1-2, the V gene TRBV20-1, with D tentatively TRBD1 (6 bases). Germline loops: CDR1 DFQATT, CDR2 SNEGSKA (reference sequence). This CDR3 is 12 amino acids long. The V end lost 5 bases, the J end lost 0 bases, and 7 bases lay between the germline ends. CDR3 amino acids: CSASGANYGYTF. CDR3 DNA: TGCAGTGCTTCAGGGGCTAACTATGGCTACACCTTC.

This clonotype was seen a few times. The chain uses TRBV12-3 or TRBV12-4 and TRBJ2-3, with 8 bases lining up with TRBD2. V was pared by 2 bases and J by 1 base, with 2 bases of the junction left unmatched. The CDR3 consists of 15 residues. The DNA for the CDR3 is TGTGCCAGCAGTTTAACTAGCGGAGGCACAGATACGCAGTATTTT. Translating gives CASSLTSGGTDTQYF.

This clonotype was observed at least ten times. This chain links TRBV6-1 with TRBJ1-4; 8 nucleotides line up with TRBD1. The CDR3 consists of 14 residues. V shed 7 bases, J shed 3 bases, and the junction held 4 bases outside the gene matches. Germline V CDR1 and CDR2: MNHNS, SASEGT. The CDR3 region has the DNA TGTGCCAGCATGCCGGACAGGGCTAATGAAAAACTGTTTTTT. Protein sequence: CASMPDRANEKLFF.

This clonotype was detected ten times or more. J is TRBJ2-3 and V is TRBV11-2; TRBD2 agrees at 13 bases. The length of the CDR3 is 18 residues. Germline-derived CDR1 and CDR2 are SGHAT and FQNNGV. V gave up 5 bases and J gave up 7 bases; unmatched junction bases: 15. The chain's CDR3 is CASSPPPGTSGDWHTQYF. The CDR3 coding sequence is TGTGCCAGCAGCCCACCACCCGGGACTAGCGGGGATTGGCATACGCAGTATTTT.

This clonotype was found many times. The chain has TRBV20-1 and TRBJ1-1; unclear D gene. This CDR3 comprises 11 residues. Germline-derived CDR1 and CDR2 are DFQATT and SNEGSKA (reference sequence). The CDR3 coding sequence is TGCAGGGCCCTGGGGAACACTGAAGCTTTCTTT. It codes for CRALGNTEAFF.